A single sample is the source of the 19 T cell receptor beta chains below, sequenced in a study of T cells after yellow fever vaccination. TCRdb re-called the 5' RACE reads with MiXCR, one entry per CDR3 protein. The table includes about 130,000 distinct CDR3 sequences, about 8.2% detected once. The sequencing here drew on CD8+ T cells sorted from PBMCs, taken on the day of the yellow fever booster vaccination. These receptors were collected from a man between 18 and 35 years old who received the YFV17D yellow fever vaccine.

The chain recombines TRBV5-1 with TRBJ2-7; 8 bases fit TRBD1. Germline loops: CDR1 SGHRS, CDR2 YFSETQ. CDR3 size: 16 residues. V was pared by 4 bases and J by 2 bases, with 11 bases of the junction left unmatched. The CDR3 nucleotides read TGCGCCAGCAGCGGGTCGGACAGGGATCCCCCCTACGAGCAGTACGTC. It specifies CASSGSDRDPPYEQYV.

The V gene is TRBV20-1, the J gene TRBJ2-7, with 14 bases fitting TRBD2. CDR3 length: 13 amino acids. Germline trimming cut 6 bases from V and 4 bases from J; bases unmatched to any gene: 2. Germline CDR1 reads DFQATT; CDR2 reads SNEGSKA (reference sequence). The CDR3, as DNA: TGCAGTGCGAGGACTAGCGGGGGGTACGAGCAGTACGTC. Residues: CSARTSGGYEQYV.

The V call is TRBV11-2, the J call TRBJ2-7; 7 bases align to TRBD1. Germline CDR1 is SGHAT and CDR2 is FQNNGV. CDR3 size: 14 residues. The ends lost 4 bases at V and 3 bases at J; junction bases unmatched: 6. The CDR3 region has the DNA TGTGCCAGCAGCTCAGGGACAGAATACTACGAGCAGTACTTC. As protein: CASSSGTEYYEQYF.

This clonotype occurred many times. The rearrangement links TRBV29-1 to TRBJ1-2; D remains ambiguous. CDR3 length equals 12 residues. With 6 bases removed from V and 3 bases from J, the gap between germline ends came to 11 bases. Germline V gene data show CDR1 as SQVTM and CDR2 as ANQGSEA. CDR3 region: CSVSGSHYGYTF. CDR3 nucleotide sequence: TGCAGCGTGAGCGGCTCCCACTATGGCTACACCTTC.

The chain combines TRBV3-1 with TRBJ2-2, with a tentative D call TRBD1 (5 bases). Trimming left V 0 bases short and J 6 bases short, with 17 bases between. Germline V gene sequence: CDR1 LGHDT, CDR2 YNNKEL (reference sequence). The CDR3 spans 17 residues. The CDR3, as DNA: TGTGCCAGCAGCCAAGAATGGGTAGTAGGGGTCCCCGGGGAGCTGTTTTTT. It encodes CASSQEWVVGVPGELFF.

Note on this clonotype: Possible read error: a much larger clone is one base away. The chain combines TRBV11-2 with TRBJ2-1, with TRBD2 matching 7 bases. Germline lookup yields CDR1 SGHAT and CDR2 FQNNGV. CDR3 length equals 14 residues. This chain's CDR3 is CASSLPSGYKEQFF. The CDR3 bases are TGTGCCAGCAGCTTACCTAGCGGTTACAAAGAGCAGTTCTTC.

The chain combines TRBV10-1 with TRBJ2-3, with TRBD2 identical over 8 bases. CDR3 length equals 16 residues. From germline, CDR1 is WNHNN and CDR2 SYGVQD (reference sequence). V lost 2 bases to trimming and J lost 1 base; unmatched junction nucleotides: 5. CDR3 loop: CASSEGRGGGTDTQYF. The CDR3 DNA follows: TGCGCCAGCAGTGAGGGTCGGGGGGGCGGCACAGATACGCAGTATTTT.

This chain uses TRBV9 with TRBJ2-2; 10 nucleotides align to TRBD2. V gave up 3 bases and J gave up 7 bases; unmatched junction bases: 9. CDR3 length equals 16 residues. Germline V CDR1 and CDR2: SGDLS, YYNGEE. The CDR3 protein is CASSEPSGGVNGELFF. The CDR3 DNA follows: TGTGCCAGCAGCGAGCCAAGCGGGGGGGTTAACGGGGAGCTGTTTTTT.

This clonotype was seen a handful of times. The V gene is TRBV9, the J gene TRBJ1-2; TRBD1 aligns across 7 bases. The CDR3 is 13 amino acids. J lost 0 bases, V lost 8 bases, and 4 bases had no gene match. Germline V gene lookup returns CDR1 SGDLS and CDR2 YYNGEE. CDR3 sequence reads: CASRDRANYGYTF. The CDR3 region has the DNA TGTGCCAGTAGGGACAGAGCTAACTATGGCTACACCTTC. The whole variable domain, remainder taken from reference TRBV9 and TRBJ1-2, is DSGVTQTPKHLITATGQRVTLRCSPRSGDLSVYWYQQSLDQGLQFLIQYYNGEERAKGNILERFSAQQFPDLHSELNLSSLELGDSALYFCASRDRANYGYTFGSGTRLTVV.

This clonotype has at least ten counts. The V gene is TRBV2, the J gene TRBJ2-1; the D is unclear. Germline V CDR1 and CDR2: SNHLY, FYNNEI. The V end lost 6 bases, the J end lost 0 bases, and 9 bases lay between the germline ends. The CDR3 is 14 residues long. For the CDR3, the DNA is TGTGCCAGCAGCGAGGAACCCTCCTACAATGAGCAGTTCTTC. Translation: CASSEEPSYNEQFF. The full variable domain, in which reference TRBV2 and TRBJ2-1 provide the parts outside the CDR3, is EPEVTQTPSHQVTQMGQEVILRCVPISNHLYFYWYRQILGQKVEFLVSFYNNEISEKSEIFDDQFSVERPDGSNFTLKIRSTKLEDSAMYFCASSEEPSYNEQFFGPGTRLTVL.

This clonotype was counted between two and nine times. The CDR3, as DNA: TGTGCCAGCAGTTTGCGGGGACCCTCCTACGAGCAGTACTTC. This gives the protein CASSLRGPSYEQYF. V usage is TRBV12-3 or TRBV12-4 and J usage is TRBJ2-7, with TRBD2 as a possible D gene (6 bases). Trimming shortened V by 3 bases and J by 0 bases, and 9 bases separated the two germline ends. The CDR3 runs 14 residues.

The chain recombines TRBV27 with TRBJ1-2; no clear D. Germline lookup yields CDR1 MNHEY and CDR2 SMNVEV (reference sequence). Trimming left V 3 bases short and J 7 bases short, with 30 bases between. The length of the CDR3 is 19 residues. This chain's CDR3 is CASSFGIHIREAREGGYTF. In DNA form, the CDR3 reads TGTGCCAGCAGTTTCGGGATACACATACGGGAAGCTAGAGAAGGTGGCTACACCTTC.

This clonotype occurred a few times. This chain uses TRBV7-2 with TRBJ2-3; 10 bases map to TRBD1. V shed 3 bases and J 4 bases; nucleotides not matched to a gene: 7. This CDR3 spans 16 amino acids. CDR1 SGHTA and CDR2 FQGNSA come from the germline V gene. Written as DNA, the CDR3 is TGTGCCAGCAGCTTGGGGACAGGGGAGGGATCAGATACGCAGTATTTT. It encodes CASSLGTGEGSDTQYF.

This clonotype showed up just a few times. The gene calls are TRBV10-3 and TRBJ1-4; no clear D. The germline CDR1 and CDR2 sequences are ENHRY and SYGVKD. Trimming pared 3 bases from V and 8 bases from J, leaving 10 bases between. This CDR3 is built from 13 residues. The CDR3 sequence: CAISEHSAEKLFF. CDR3 bases: TGTGCCATCAGTGAACATTCGGCGGAAAAACTGTTTTTT.

The chain joins TRBV7-8 to TRBJ2-5; TRBD1 or TRBD2 may be the D gene (5 bases each). This CDR3 comprises 11 residues. V was pared by 5 bases and J by 7 bases, with 8 bases between. Germline lookup yields CDR1 SGHVS and CDR2 FQNEAQ. CDR3 in DNA: TGTGCCAGCAGCCCTGGGGGGACCCAGTACTTC. Amino acid sequence: CASSPGGTQYF.

This sequence joins TRBV2 and TRBJ1-3; TRBD1 might be the D (6 bases). V was trimmed by 7 bases and J by 0 bases, leaving 22 bases between them. Germline values: CDR1 SNHLY, CDR2 FYNNEI. The CDR3 has 18 residues. CDR3 in amino acids: CASNGIRQARFSGNTIYF. CDR3 nucleotide sequence: TGTGCCAGCAACGGAATTAGACAGGCACGGTTCTCTGGAAACACCATATATTTT.

The rearrangement links TRBV19 to TRBJ2-7, with unresolved D. This CDR3 has 12 amino acids. V lost 5 bases to trimming and J lost 5 bases, with 10 bases between them. Germline V CDR1 and CDR2: LNHDA, SQIVND (reference sequence). The CDR3 loop is CASSVGLNEQYF. The CDR3, as DNA: TGTGCCAGTAGTGTGGGGTTGAACGAGCAGTACTTC. Using reference TRBV19 and TRBJ2-7 for the parts outside the CDR3, the full variable domain is DGGITQSPKYLFRKEGQNVTLSCEQNLNHDAMYWYRQDPGQGLRLIYYSQIVNDFQKGDIAEGYSVSREKKESFPLTVTSAQKNPTAFYLCASSVGLNEQYFGPGTRLTVT.

This rearrangement joins TRBV29-1 to TRBJ2-6, with D perhaps matching TRBD1 or TRBD2 (5 bases each). V lost 0 bases and J 0 bases, leaving 9 bases between the germline ends. CDR3 size: 16 residues. The germline CDR1 and CDR2 sequences are SQVTM and ANQGSEA. As DNA, the CDR3 is TGCAGCGTTGAAGATATGGGGACCTCTGGGGCCAACGTCCTGACTTTC. Its protein product is CSVEDMGTSGANVLTF.

The J gene is TRBJ1-5, the V gene TRBV6-1; no clear D gene. The CDR3 is 10 residues long. Germline V gives CDR1 MNHNS, CDR2 SASEGT. Trimming pared 8 bases from V and 7 bases from J, leaving 6 bases between. In DNA form, the CDR3 reads TGTGCCAGCGGACCACAGCCCCAGCATTTT. It translates to CASGPQPQHF.